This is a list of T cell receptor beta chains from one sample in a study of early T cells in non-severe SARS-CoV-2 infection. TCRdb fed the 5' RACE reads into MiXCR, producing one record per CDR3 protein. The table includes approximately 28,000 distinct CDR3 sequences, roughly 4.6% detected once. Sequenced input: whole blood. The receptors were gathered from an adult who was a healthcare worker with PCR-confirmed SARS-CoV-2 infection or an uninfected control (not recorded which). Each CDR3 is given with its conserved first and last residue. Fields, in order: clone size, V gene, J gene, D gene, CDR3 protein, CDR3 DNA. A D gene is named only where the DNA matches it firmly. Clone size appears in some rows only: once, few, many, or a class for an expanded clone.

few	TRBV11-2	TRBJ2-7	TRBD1	CASSIGTVSSYEQYF	TGTGCCAGCAGCATCGGGACAGTCAGCTCCTACGAGCAGTACTTC
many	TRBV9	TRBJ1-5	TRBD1	CASSVKQGANSQPQHF	TGTGCCAGCAGCGTTAAGCAGGGGGCGAATAGTCAGCCCCAGCATTTT
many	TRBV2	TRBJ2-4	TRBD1	CASRPMTGGSKNIQYF	TGTGCCAGCAGGCCTATGACAGGGGGCTCCAAAAACATTCAGTACTTC
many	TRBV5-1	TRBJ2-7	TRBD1	CASSPGQGWEQYF	TGCGCCAGCAGCCCCGGACAGGGCTGGGAGCAGTACTTC
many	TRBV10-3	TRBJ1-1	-	CAISSPGRVTEAFF	TGTGCCATCAGTAGTCCAGGACGCGTTACTGAAGCTTTCTTT
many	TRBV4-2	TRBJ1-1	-	CASSQDGGNTEAFF	TGTGCCAGCAGCCAAGATGGCGGGAACACTGAAGCTTTCTTT
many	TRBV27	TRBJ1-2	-	CATSSWPNYGYTF	TGTGCCACATCTAGTTGGCCAAACTATGGCTACACCTTC
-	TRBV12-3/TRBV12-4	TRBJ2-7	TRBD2	CATLTTSGGYEQYF	TGTGCCACCCTAACGACTAGCGGGGGCTACGAGCAGTACTTC
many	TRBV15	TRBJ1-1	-	CATSRPPGAGLNTEAFF	TGTGCCACCAGCAGACCACCCGGGGCAGGGCTGAACACTGAAGCTTTCTTT
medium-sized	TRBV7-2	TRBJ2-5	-	CASSPVLGDQETQYF	TGTGCCAGCAGCCCAGTACTAGGGGACCAAGAGACCCAGTACTTC
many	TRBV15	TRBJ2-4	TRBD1	CATSRTPGTGGNIQYF	TGTGCCACCAGCAGAACTCCCGGGACAGGGGGGAACATTCAGTACTTC
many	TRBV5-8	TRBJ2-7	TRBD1	CASSQSGTGFYEQYF	TGTGCCAGCAGCCAATCCGGGACAGGGTTTTACGAGCAGTACTTC
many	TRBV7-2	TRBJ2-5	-	CASTRPNRETQYF	TGTGCCAGCACTCGACCGAACCGTGAGACCCAGTACTTC
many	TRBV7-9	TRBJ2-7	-	CASTSTSSEGYEQYF	TGTGCCAGCACCTCCACTTCGTCAGAGGGCTACGAGCAGTACTTC
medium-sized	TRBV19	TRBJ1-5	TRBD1	CASSPGTVYQPQHF	TGTGCCAGTAGTCCTGGGACAGTCTATCAGCCCCAGCATTTT
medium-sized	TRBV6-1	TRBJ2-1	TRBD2	CASRSWGLAGVRAYNEQFF	TGTGCCAGCAGAAGTTGGGGACTAGCGGGGGTAAGAGCCTACAATGAGCAGTTCTTC
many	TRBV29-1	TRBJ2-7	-	CSVEDPAAYEQYF	TGCAGCGTTGAGGACCCGGCGGCCTACGAGCAGTACTTC
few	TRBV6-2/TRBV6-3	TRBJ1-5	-	CASTPVSRSQPQHF	TGTGCCAGCACCCCCGTTTCCAGGAGTCAGCCCCAGCATTTT
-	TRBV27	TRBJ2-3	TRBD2	CASRGAGGPTDTQYF	TGTGCCAGCAGGGGAGCGGGGGGCCCCACAGATACGCAGTATTTT
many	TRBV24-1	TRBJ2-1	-	CATSDPRRGSEQFF	TGTGCCACCAGTGACCCTCGGAGGGGCTCTGAGCAGTTCTTC
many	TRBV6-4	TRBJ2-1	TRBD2	CASSDSLSGGSEQFF	TGTGCCAGCAGTGACTCCCTTAGCGGGGGAAGTGAGCAGTTCTTC
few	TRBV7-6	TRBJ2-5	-	CASSLVLVAGSQETQYF	TGTGCCAGCAGCTTAGTCCTCGTGGCGGGGTCTCAAGAGACCCAGTACTTC
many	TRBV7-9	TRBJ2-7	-	CASSLGVVEQYF	TGTGCCAGCAGCTTGGGCGTAGTCGAGCAGTACTTC
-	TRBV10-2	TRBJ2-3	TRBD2	CASRRGVAGDTQYF	TGCGCCAGCAGGAGGGGAGTAGCGGGGGATACGCAGTATTTT
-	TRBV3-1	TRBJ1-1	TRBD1	CASSPDRVVAEAFF	TGTGCCAGCAGCCCTGACAGGGTGGTCGCTGAAGCTTTCTTT
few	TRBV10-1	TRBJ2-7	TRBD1	CASSHGTGGTYEQYF	TGCGCCAGCAGCCACGGGACAGGTGGTACCTACGAGCAGTACTTC
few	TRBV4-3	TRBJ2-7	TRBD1	CASSHGQGGIYEQYF	TGCGCCAGCAGCCATGGACAGGGGGGAATCTACGAGCAGTACTTC
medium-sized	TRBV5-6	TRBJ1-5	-	CASSRGRNQPQHF	TGTGCCAGCAGCCGTGGGAGAAATCAGCCCCAGCATTTT
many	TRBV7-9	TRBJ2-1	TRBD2	CASSLRRAGGRYNEQFF	TGTGCCAGCAGCTTACGCCGCGCGGGGGGGAGATACAATGAGCAGTTCTTC
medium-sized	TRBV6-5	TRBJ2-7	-	CASSYEGAEQYF	TGTGCCAGCAGTTACGAGGGAGCCGAGCAGTACTTC
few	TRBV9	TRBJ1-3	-	CASSVDAGSLVNTIYF	TGTGCCAGCAGCGTAGACGCTGGGTCCCTCGTGAACACCATATATTTT
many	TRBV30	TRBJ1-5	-	CAWSPRTDNQPQHF	TGTGCCTGGAGTCCCCGGACAGACAATCAGCCCCAGCATTTT
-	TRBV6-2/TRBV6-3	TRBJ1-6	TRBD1	CASSKTGDYSSLHF	TGTGCCAGCAGTAAGACAGGGGATTATTCATCCCTCCATTTT
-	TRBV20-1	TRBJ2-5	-	CSARYVTQETQYF	TGCAGTGCTAGATACGTGACGCAAGAGACCCAGTACTTC
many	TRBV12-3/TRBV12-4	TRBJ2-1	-	CASSLVDYNEQFF	TGTGCCAGCAGTTTAGTCGACTACAATGAGCAGTTCTTC
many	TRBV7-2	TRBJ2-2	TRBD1	CASSPDRAGAGELFF	TGTGCCAGCAGCCCCGACAGGGCTGGGGCCGGGGAGCTGTTTTTT
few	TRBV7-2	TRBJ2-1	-	CASRPWGNEQFF	TGTGCCAGCAGGCCATGGGGGAATGAGCAGTTCTTC
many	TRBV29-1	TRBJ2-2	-	CSVEANTGELFF	TGCAGCGTTGAGGCGAACACCGGGGAGCTGTTTTTT
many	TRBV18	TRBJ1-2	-	CASSPEAEGYTF	TGTGCCAGCTCACCGGAGGCAGAAGGCTACACCTTC
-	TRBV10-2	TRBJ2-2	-	CAARESGGELFF	TGCGCCGCCCGCGAATCGGGGGGGGAGCTGTTTTTT
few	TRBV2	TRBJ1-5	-	CASSEGSQNSNQPQHF	TGTGCCAGCAGTGAGGGTAGTCAGAATAGCAATCAGCCCCAGCATTTT
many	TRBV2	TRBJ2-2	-	CASSEGDSSTGELFF	TGTGCCAGCAGTGAAGGGGACTCAAGCACCGGGGAGCTGTTTTTT
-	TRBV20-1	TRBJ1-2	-	CSARTGTSYGYTF	TGCAGTGCTAGGACCGGGACCTCCTATGGCTACACCTTC
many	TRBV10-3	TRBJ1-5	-	CAIGPGASNQPQHF	TGTGCCATCGGGCCAGGAGCTTCAAATCAGCCCCAGCATTTT
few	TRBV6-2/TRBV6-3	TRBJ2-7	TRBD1	CASSTTGAYSYEQYF	TGTGCCAGCAGTACGACAGGGGCCTACTCCTACGAGCAGTACTTC
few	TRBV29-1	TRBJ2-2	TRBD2	CSVPTSGGNTGELFF	TGCAGCGTTCCGACTAGCGGGGGGAACACCGGGGAGCTGTTTTTT
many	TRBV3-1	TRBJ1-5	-	CASSQSVGNQPQHF	TGTGCCAGCAGCCAGTCGGTTGGCAATCAGCCCCAGCATTTT
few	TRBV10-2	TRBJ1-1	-	CASRVQNTEAFF	TGCGCCAGCAGGGTTCAGAACACTGAAGCTTTCTTT
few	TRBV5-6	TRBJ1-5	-	CASSPRTAWDQPQHF	TGTGCCAGCAGCCCACGGACAGCCTGGGATCAGCCCCAGCATTTT
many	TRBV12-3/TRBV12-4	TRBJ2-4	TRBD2	CASSLASGGRYIQYF	TGTGCCAGCAGTTTGGCTAGCGGGGGGAGGTACATTCAGTACTTC
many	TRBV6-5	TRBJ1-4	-	CASRKRAGGDEKLFF	TGTGCCAGCAGAAAAAGGGCAGGAGGGGATGAAAAACTGTTTTTT
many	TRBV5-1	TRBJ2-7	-	CASSPRGTYEQYF	TGCGCCAGCAGCCCCCGAGGCACCTACGAGCAGTACTTC
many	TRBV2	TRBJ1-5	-	CASSVYSNQPQHF	TGTGCCAGCAGTGTCTATAGCAATCAGCCCCAGCATTTT
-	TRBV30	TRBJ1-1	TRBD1	CAWSGLQDRDSEAFF	TGTGCCTGGAGTGGCCTCCAGGACAGGGATTCTGAAGCTTTCTTT
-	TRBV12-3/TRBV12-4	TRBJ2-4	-	CASSPSSDSHLQYF	TGTGCCAGCAGTCCCTCCTCCGACTCCCACCTTCAGTACTTC
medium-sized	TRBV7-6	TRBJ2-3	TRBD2	CASSLRLAGGVRDTQYF	TGTGCCAGCAGCTTAAGACTAGCGGGGGGGGTCAGAGATACGCAGTATTTT
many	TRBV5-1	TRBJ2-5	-	CASQIVPETQYF	TGCGCCAGTCAGATTGTCCCGGAGACCCAGTACTTC
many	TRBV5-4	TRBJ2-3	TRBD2	CASSFVAGESTDTQYF	TGTGCCAGCAGCTTCGTAGCGGGGGAAAGCACAGATACGCAGTATTTT
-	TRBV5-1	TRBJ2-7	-	CASSSEIALEQYF	TGCGCCAGCAGCTCCGAGATCGCGTTGGAGCAGTACTTC
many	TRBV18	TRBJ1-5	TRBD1	CASSPVGQGDQPQHF	TGTGCCAGCTCACCCGTCGGACAGGGAGATCAGCCCCAGCATTTT